Included here is one T cell receptor (beta chain) sequence, with context. Its specificity is unknown. This specimen includes other DNA sequences encoding the same CDR3. Using immunoSEQ multiplex PCR, the repertoire was profiled, and TCRdb retains in-frame clones only, with some absent. The sample lists roughly 2,000 clones; around two thirds were seen once. These data belong to a study of chemoradiotherapy in HPV16-positive cancers. About the research overall: Candidate HPV-specific T-cell clones and common TCR motifs came from functional assays in a couple of HPV16-positive patients.

Study-level findings and limits: HPV-specific T cells were functionally defined from only a couple of HPV16-positive patients. For HPV16-positive patients, expanding HPV-responsive T cells associated with longer recurrence-free survival. Candidate HPV-specific clones and E7-related TCR motifs grew in tumor during treatment.

This clonotype originated in a human donor with HPV-associated anogenital cancer. The source was tumor tissue, collected from a patient who underwent chemoradiotherapy.

The CDR3 DNA is TGTGCCTGGAGTGTACTAGGTTTGAATTCACCCCTCCACTTT. Translation: CAWSVLGLNSPLHF. This sequence joins TRBV30 and TRBJ1-6; no reliable D call. V lost 0 bases to trimming and J lost 7 bases, with 10 bases between them. Germline V gene data show CDR1 as GTSNPN and CDR2 as SVGIG (reference sequence). The CDR3 is 14 amino acids.